This T cell receptor beta chain was profiled in a study of regulatory T cells in long-lasting Graves disease. Specified time point: newly diagnosed GD, antithyroid drugs for less than 3 months. Extracted PBMC RNA gave rise to the TCR library. Sequencing libraries for TCR beta were prepared with iRepertoire HTBI primers and Arm-PCR of CDR3 regions. A single record per CDR3 protein comes from TCRdb applying MiXCR to the multiplex PCR reads. This sample has around 450,000 distinct CDR3 sequences; approximately 16% occur once, and the top ten carry about 7.8%. Only a few counts were recorded for this clonotype. The target antigen is unknown. One base away lies a much larger clone, so this may be a sequencing read error. Germline V lookup: CDR1 SGHVS, CDR2 FQNEAQ. The CDR3 consists of 16 residues. V lost 5 bases, J lost 10 bases, and 15 bases stayed unmatched. The study, taken as a whole, reports: Persistent Graves' patients showed less TCR diversity than newly diagnosed ones.

A further study also used this sample, focusing on T cells in Graves' hyperthyroidism and ophthalmopathy. That report adds: Patients with ophthalmopathy were separated from those with stable hyperthyroidism by a 13 V-J model. Before onset, ophthalmopathy was predicted by the model a median around 6 months earlier.

Sequenced here: peripheral blood mononuclear cells (PBMCs), sampled at new diagnosis, from a patient treated with antithyroid drugs. This sequence originates from a woman aged 40 to 50 with Graves disease. The chain is built from TRBV7-8 and TRBJ1-4; TRBD1 matches at 8 bases. Here the CDR3 DNA reads TGTGCCAGCAGCCCGGAACGCAGGGGGCAAGGTGGAAAACTGTTTTTT. It specifies CASSPERRGQGGKLFF.